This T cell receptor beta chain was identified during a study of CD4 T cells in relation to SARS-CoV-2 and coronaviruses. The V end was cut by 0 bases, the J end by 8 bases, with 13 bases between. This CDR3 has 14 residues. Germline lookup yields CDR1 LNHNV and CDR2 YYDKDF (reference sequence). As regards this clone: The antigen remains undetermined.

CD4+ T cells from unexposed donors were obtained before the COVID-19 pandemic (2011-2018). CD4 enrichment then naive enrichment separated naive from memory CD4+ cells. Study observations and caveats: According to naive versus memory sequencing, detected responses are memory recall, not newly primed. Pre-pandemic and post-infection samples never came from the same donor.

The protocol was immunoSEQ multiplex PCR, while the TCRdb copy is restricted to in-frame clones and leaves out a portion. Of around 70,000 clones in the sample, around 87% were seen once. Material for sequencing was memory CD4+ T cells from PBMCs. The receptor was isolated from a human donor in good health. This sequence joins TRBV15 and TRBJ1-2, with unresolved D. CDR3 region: CATSREVGMGGYTF. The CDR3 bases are TGTGCCACCAGCAGAGAGGTAGGGATGGGAGGCTACACCTTC. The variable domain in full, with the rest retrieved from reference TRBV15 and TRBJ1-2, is DAMVIQNPRYQVTQFGKPVTLSCSQTLNHNVMYWYQQKSSQAPKLLFHYYDKDFNNEADTPDNFQSRRPNTSFCFLDIRSPGLGDTAMYLCATSREVGMGGYTFGSGTRLTVV.